This record looks at one T cell receptor beta chain sequence and its context. Its target is not known. Between the trimmed V and J ends, which lost 1 base and 5 bases, there was a span of 14 bases. This CDR3 is built from 15 residues. CDR1 is SGHVS, CDR2 FNYEAQ, per germline. This sample was taken from a study of T cells after yellow fever vaccination. Study in general: SMART-Seq v4 Ultra Low Input prepared libraries from low-cell fractions. Whole-study findings and limits: Within FACS-sorted repertoires, abundant clonotypes contaminating from the bulk population could be present. Weaker, the secondary response had a peak occurring faster, on day 5 versus 15.

A universal primer site and UMIs were added as TCR cDNA was made by 5'RACE template switching. Using its own MiXCR run on the 5' RACE reads, TCRdb lists one record per CDR3 protein. The sample records about 170,000 distinct CDR3 sequences, 9.5% to 12% being singletons. The sequences come from CD8+ T cells sorted from PBMCs, collected 15 days after the yellow fever booster vaccination. The J gene is TRBJ2-5, the V gene TRBV7-6; a weak D match, TRBD1 (6 bases). This clonotype originated in a man aged 18 to 30 who received the YFV17D yellow fever vaccine. The chain's CDR3 is CASSLDVQGQETQYF. The DNA for the CDR3 is TGTGCCAGCAGCTTAGACGTACAGGGCCAGGAGACCCAGTACTTC.